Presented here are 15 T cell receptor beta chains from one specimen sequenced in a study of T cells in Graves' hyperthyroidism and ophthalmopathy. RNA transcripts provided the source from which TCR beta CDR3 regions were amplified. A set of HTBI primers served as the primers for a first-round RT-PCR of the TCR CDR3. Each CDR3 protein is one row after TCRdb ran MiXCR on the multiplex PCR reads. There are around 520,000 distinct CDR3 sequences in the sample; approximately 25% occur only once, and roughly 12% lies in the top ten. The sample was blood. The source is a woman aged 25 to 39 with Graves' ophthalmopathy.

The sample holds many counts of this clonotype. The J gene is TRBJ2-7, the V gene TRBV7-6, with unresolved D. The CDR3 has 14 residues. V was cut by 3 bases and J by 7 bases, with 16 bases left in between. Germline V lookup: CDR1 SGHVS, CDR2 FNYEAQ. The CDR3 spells CASSFMDAVGEQYF. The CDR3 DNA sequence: TGTGCCAGCAGCTTTATGGATGCGGTCGGAGAGCAGTACTTC. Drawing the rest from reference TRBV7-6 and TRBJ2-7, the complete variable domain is GAGVSQSPRYKVTKRGQDVALRCDPISGHVSLYWYRQALGQGPEFLTYFNYEAQQDKSGLPNDRFSAERPEGSISTLTIQRTEQRDSAMYRCASSFMDAVGEQYFGPGTRLTVT.

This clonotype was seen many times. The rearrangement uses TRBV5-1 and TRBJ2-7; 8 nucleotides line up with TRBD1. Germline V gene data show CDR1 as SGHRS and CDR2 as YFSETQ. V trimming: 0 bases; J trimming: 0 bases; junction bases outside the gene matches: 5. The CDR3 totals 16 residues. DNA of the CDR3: TGCGCCAGCAGCTTGGGGGGGACAGGCAACTCCTACGAGCAGTACTTC. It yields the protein CASSLGGTGNSYEQYF. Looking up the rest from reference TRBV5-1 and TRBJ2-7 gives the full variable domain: KAGVTQTPRYLIKTRGQQVTLSCSPISGHRSVSWYQQTPGQGLQFLFEYFSETQRNKGNFPGRFSGRQFSNSRSEMNVSTLELGDSALYLCASSLGGTGNSYEQYFGPGTRLTVT.

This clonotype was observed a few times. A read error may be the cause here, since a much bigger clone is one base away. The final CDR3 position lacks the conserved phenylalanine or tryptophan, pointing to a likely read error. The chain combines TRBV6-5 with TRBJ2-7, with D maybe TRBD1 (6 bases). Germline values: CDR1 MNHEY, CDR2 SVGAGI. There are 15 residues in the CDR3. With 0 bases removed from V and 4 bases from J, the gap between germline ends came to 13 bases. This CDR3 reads CASSYSTVRGYEQYL. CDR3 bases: TGTGCCAGCAGTTACTCGACTGTGAGGGGGTACGAGCAGTACCTC.

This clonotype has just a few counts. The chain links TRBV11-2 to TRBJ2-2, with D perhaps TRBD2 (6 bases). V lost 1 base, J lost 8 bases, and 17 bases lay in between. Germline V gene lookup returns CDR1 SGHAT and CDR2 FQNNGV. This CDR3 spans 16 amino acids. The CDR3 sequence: CASSLGTLAYTGELFF. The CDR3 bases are TGTGCCAGCAGCTTAGGAACACTAGCTTATACTGGGGAGCTGTTTTTT.

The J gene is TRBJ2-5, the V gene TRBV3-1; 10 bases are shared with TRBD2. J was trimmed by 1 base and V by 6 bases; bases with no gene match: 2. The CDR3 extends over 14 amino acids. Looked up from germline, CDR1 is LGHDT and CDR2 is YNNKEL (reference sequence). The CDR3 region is CASRLAGSQETQYF. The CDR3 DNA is TGTGCCAGCAGACTAGCGGGGAGCCAAGAGACCCAGTACTTC.

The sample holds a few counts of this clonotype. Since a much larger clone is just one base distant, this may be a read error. CDR3 bases: TGCAGTGCTAGAGATTGGACAGATCAAGAGACCCAGTACTTC. Its translation is CSARDWTDQETQYF. V usage is TRBV20-1 and J usage is TRBJ2-5; the D gene is possibly TRBD1 (6 bases). The CDR3 runs to 14 residues. The V gene's germline CDR1 is DFQATT and CDR2 SNEGSKA (reference sequence). V was shortened by 0 bases and J by 2 bases, with 10 bases between the two germline ends.

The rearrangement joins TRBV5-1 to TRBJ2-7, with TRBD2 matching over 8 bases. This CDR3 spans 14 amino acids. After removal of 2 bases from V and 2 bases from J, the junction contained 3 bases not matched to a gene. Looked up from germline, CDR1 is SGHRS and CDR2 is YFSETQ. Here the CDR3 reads CASSFSGEAYEQYF. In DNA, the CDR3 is TGCGCCAGCAGCTTTAGCGGGGAGGCCTACGAGCAGTACTTC. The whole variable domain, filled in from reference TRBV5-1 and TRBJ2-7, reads KAGVTQTPRYLIKTRGQQVTLSCSPISGHRSVSWYQQTPGQGLQFLFEYFSETQRNKGNFPGRFSGRQFSNSRSEMNVSTLELGDSALYLCASSFSGEAYEQYFGPGTRLTVT.

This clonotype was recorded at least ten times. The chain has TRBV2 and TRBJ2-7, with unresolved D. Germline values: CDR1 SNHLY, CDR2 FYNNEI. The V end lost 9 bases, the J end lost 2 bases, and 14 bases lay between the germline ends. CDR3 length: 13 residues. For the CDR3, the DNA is TGTGCCAGAGCAAAGGACGGACCCTACGAGCAGTACTTC. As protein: CARAKDGPYEQYF.

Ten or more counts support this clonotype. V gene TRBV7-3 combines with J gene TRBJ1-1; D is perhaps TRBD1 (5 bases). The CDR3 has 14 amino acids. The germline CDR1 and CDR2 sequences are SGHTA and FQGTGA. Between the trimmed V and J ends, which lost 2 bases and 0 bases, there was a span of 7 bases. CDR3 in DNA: TGTGCCAGCAGCTTAGCAGGGATGAACACTGAAGCTTTCTTT. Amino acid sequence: CASSLAGMNTEAFF.

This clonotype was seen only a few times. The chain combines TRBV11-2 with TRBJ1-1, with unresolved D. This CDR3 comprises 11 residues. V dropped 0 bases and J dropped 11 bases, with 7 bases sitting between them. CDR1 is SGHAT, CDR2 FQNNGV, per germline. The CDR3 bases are TGTGCCAGCAGCTTAGATAGGGTGGCTTTCTTT. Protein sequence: CASSLDRVAFF.

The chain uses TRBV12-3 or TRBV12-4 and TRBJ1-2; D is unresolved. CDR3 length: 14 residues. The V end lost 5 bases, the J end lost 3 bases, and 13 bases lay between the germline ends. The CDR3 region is CASSPQTLHYGYTF. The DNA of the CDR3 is TGTGCCAGCAGTCCCCAAACCCTGCACTATGGCTACACCTTC.

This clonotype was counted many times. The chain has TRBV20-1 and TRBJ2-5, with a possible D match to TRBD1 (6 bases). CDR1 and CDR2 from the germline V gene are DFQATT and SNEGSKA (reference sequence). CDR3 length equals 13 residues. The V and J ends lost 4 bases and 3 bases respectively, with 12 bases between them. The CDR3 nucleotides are TGCAGTGCTAACAGGGTAGCTAAAGAGACCCAGTACTTC. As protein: CSANRVAKETQYF.

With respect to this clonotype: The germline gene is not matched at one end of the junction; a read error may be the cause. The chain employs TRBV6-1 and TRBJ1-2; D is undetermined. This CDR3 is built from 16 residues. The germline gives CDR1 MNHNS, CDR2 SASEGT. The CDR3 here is CASYYSDGVGNYGYTF. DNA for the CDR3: TGTGCCAGCTACTACTCAGATGGGGTCGGAAACTATGGTTACACCTTC.

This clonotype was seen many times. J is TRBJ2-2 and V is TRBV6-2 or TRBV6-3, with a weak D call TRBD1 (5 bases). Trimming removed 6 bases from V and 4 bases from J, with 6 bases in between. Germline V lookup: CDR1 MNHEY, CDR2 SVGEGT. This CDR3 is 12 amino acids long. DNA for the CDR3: TGTGCCAGCAGCGACAGCACCGGGGAGCTGTTTTTT. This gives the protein CASSDSTGELFF.

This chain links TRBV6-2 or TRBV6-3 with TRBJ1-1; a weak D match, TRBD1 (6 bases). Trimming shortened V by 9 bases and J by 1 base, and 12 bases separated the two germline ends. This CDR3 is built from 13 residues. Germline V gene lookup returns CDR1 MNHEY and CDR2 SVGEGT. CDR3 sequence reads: CASEGGPNTEAFF. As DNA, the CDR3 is TGTGCCAGTGAGGGGGGCCCGAACACTGAAGCTTTCTTT.